This TCR beta chain comes out of a study of tumor-infiltrating lymphocytes in primary liver carcinoma. Note on this clonotype: Germline is not matched at one junction end, which may reflect a read error.

A constant-region primer primed TCR beta cDNA synthesis from about 490 ng of total RNA. Amplification in three nested multiplex PCR rounds with slightly modified ARM-PCR gave rise to TCR beta libraries. With TRBV1-TRBV30 forward primers and a C-beta reverse primer, the first two PCR rounds were run for approximately 10 cycles each. Using its own MiXCR run on the multiplex PCR reads, TCRdb lists one record per CDR3 protein. This sample has 100,000 to 150,000 distinct CDR3 sequences, with 50% to 80% found just once. The CDR3 length is 15 residues. Germline V gene sequence: CDR1 WNHNN, CDR2 SYGVQD (reference sequence). Co-extraction yielded RNA and DNA from 20-30 mg of unsorted bulk tissue. HBV chronically infected the treatment-naive patients. Each tumor was sampled at four poles and its centre.

Specimen: liver tumor tissue from sampling region 3. Subset specified: tumor region T3, left-lateral pole. The receptor's source is a woman aged 60-70 years with primary liver carcinoma and hepatitis B virus infection. The chain has TRBV10-1 and TRBJ1-1, with 8 bases aligning to TRBD1. CDR3 nucleotides: TGCGCCAGCAGTGAGCGACAGGGGATGAACACTGAGGCTCTCTTT. It encodes CASSERQGMNTEALF.